Sequencing of this T cell receptor (beta chain) was carried out in a study of blood T cell repertoires in COVID-19. At the level of the study: There were acute and convalescent COVID-19 samples, and they came from the United States, Italy and Spain.

Per the original data handling: Counts of nucleated cells, estimated from reference gene primer amplification, were obtained. Sequenced by immunoSEQ multiplex PCR; TCRdb stores in-frame clones only, minus some. That table furnishes V, J and clone size, whereas the DNA furnished D and trimming. The table shows 310,000 or so clones, with about 90% occurring only once. V dropped 4 bases and J dropped 7; count of bases not matched to a gene: 5. CDR1 SGHTA and CDR2 FQGNSA come from the germline V gene. The CDR3 extends over 13 amino acids. The chain combines TRBV7-2 with TRBJ2-7, with TRBD1 matching over 9 bases. The sequence was collected from a man between 18 and 35 years old who had recovered from COVID-19. The source material was peripheral blood. In nucleotides, the CDR3 is TGTGCCAGCAGCTCGAGGGACAGGGATGAGCAGTACTTC. Protein sequence: CASSSRDRDEQYF.